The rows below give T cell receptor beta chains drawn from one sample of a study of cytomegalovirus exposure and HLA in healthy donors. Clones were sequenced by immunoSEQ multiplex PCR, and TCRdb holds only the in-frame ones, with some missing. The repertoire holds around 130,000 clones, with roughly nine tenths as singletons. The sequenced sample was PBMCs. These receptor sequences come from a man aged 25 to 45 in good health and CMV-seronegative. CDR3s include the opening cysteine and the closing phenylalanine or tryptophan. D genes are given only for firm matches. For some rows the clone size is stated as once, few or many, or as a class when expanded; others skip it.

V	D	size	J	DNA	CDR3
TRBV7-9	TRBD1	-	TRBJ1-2	TGTGCCAGTTACCCCGGGACAGACTATGGCTACACCTTC	CASYPGTDYGYTF
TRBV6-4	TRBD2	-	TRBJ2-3	TGTGCCAGCAGTCGACTAGCGGGCGGCACAGATACGCAGTATTTT	CASSRLAGGTDTQYF
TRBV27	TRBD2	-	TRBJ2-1	TGTGCCAGCAGTTTAGGACTAGCGGGGCCCTACAATGAGCAGTTCTTC	CASSLGLAGPYNEQFF
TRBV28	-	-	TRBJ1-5	TGTGCCAGCAGTCCACAGGGCGAGAATCAGCCCCAGCATTTT	CASSPQGENQPQHF
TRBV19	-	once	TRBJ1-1	TGTGCCAGTAGAAATATAAACCAGGGGAGGAACACTGAAGCTTTCTTT	CASRNINQGRNTEAFF
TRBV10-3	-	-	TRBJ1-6	TGTGCCACCTCGAGTAATTCACCCCTCCACTTT	CATSSNSPLHF
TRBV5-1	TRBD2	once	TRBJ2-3	TGCGCCAGCAGCCTGGGACTAGTCCCCACAGATACGCAGTATTTT	CASSLGLVPTDTQYF
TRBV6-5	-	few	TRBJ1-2	TGTGCCAGCAGTCTTCAGGGATCTACCAACTATGGCTACACCTTC	CASSLQGSTNYGYTF
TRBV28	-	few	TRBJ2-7	TGTGCCAGCAGTTTATCGCCAGACGAGCAGTACTTC	CASSLSPDEQYF
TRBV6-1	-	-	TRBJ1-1	TGTGCCAGCAGTGTAACGGAGACGAACACTGAAGCTTTCTTT	CASSVTETNTEAFF
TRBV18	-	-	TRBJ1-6	TGTGCCAGCTCACCAGGGCAGGGGAAGGTTAATTCACCCCTCCACTTT	CASSPGQGKVNSPLHF
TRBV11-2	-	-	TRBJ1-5	TGTGCCAGCAGCCTGGACATTAGCAATCAGCCCCAGCATTTT	CASSLDISNQPQHF
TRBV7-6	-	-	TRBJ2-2	TGTGCCAGCAGCTTAGGGGCTGGAACGAACACCGGGGAGCTGTTTTTT	CASSLGAGTNTGELFF
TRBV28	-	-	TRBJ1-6	TGTGCCAGCAGCCGGGAGCTCAATTCACCCCTCCACTTT	CASSRELNSPLHF
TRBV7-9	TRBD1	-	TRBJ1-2	TGTGCCAGCAGCTTAGGCGGGACAGCGAATAACTATGGCTACACCTTC	CASSLGGTANNYGYTF
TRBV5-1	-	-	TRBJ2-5	TGCGCCAGCAGCCTCACGGCTCAGGGAGAGACCCAGTACTTC	CASSLTAQGETQYF
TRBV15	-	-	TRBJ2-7	TGTGCCACCAGCAATAGGGGGACCCTCGGGGACGAGCAGTACTTC	CATSNRGTLGDEQYF
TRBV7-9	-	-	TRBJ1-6	TGTGCCAGCAGCTTAGATCCAGAAGACTATAATTCACCCCTCCACTTT	CASSLDPEDYNSPLHF
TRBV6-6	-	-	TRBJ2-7	TGTGCCAGCAGTTACTCCAGGGAATACGAGCAGTACTTC	CASSYSREYEQYF
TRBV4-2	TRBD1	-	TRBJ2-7	TGTGCCAGCAGCCAAGATACAGGGGAGTCCTCCGAGCAGTACTTC	CASSQDTGESSEQYF
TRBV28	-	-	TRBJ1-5	TGTGCCAGCAGGACTCCGGGACAAGCTAGCAATCAGCCCCAGCATTTT	CASRTPGQASNQPQHF
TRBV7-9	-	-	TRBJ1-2	TGTGCCAGCAGTTTCCTTAGACAGGAACTCTATGGCTACACCTTC	CASSFLRQELYGYTF
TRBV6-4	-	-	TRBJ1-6	TGTGCCAGCAGTGACCGGCAGGGAGGTAGAGCACCCCTCCACTTT	CASSDRQGGRAPLHF
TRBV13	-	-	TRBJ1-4	TGTGCCAGCAGCAACCGATCCCCGGGTGAAAAACTGTTTTTT	CASSNRSPGEKLFF
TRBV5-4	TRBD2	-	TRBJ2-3	TGTGCCAGCAGCTTGGTGGGACTAGCGGGGGGCCCAGATACGCAGTATTTT	CASSLVGLAGGPDTQYF
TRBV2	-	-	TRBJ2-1	TGTGCCAGCAGGAGGGACAATAATTACAATGAGCAGTTCTTC	CASRRDNNYNEQFF
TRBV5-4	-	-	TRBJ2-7	TGTGCCAGCAGCTATAGGACTCGCGGAGACTACGAGCAGTACTTC	CASSYRTRGDYEQYF
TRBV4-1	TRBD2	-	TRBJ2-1	TGCGCCAGCAGCCAAGTATGGGGGAGGGCGAATGAGCAGTTCTTC	CASSQVWGRANEQFF
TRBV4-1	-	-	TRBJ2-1	TGCGCCAGCAGCCCCCGGGTTAATGAGCAGTTCTTC	CASSPRVNEQFF
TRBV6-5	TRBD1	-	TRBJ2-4	TGTGCCAGCAGTTACTCAGGCAGGGGGAACATTCAGTACTTC	CASSYSGRGNIQYF
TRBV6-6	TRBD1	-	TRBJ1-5	TGTGCCAGCAGTTCGACAGGGGTTGTTGGCAATCAGCCCCAGCATTTT	CASSSTGVVGNQPQHF
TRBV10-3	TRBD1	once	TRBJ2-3	TGTGCCATCAGTGAAGCAGGGGGCGCAGATACGCAGTATTTT	CAISEAGGADTQYF